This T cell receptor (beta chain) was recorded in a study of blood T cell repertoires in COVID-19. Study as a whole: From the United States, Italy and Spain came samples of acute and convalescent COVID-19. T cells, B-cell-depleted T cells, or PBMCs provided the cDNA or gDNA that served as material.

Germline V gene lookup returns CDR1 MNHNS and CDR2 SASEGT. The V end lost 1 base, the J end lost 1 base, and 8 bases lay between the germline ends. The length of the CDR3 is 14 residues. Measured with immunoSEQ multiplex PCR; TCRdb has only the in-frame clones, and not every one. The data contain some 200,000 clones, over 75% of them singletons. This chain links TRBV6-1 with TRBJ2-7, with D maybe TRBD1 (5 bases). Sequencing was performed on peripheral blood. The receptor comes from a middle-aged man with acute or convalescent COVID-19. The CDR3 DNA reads TGTGCCAGCAGTGAAGGGGGCCATTCCTACGAGCAGTACTTC. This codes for CASSEGGHSYEQYF.